What follows is one T cell receptor beta chain and its context. Antigen specificity is unknown. At one boundary the junction diverges from the germline segment, which might be a read error. The data stem from a study of graft-versus-host responses after intestinal transplantation. Across the whole study: Once they had received anti-thymocyte globulin induction, all recipients took tacrolimus and steroids for around 3 years.

The table came from immunoSEQ multiplex PCR; TCRdb's copy has only in-frame clones and leaves some out. Of about 78,000 clones in the sample, 90% are singletons; the top ten hold 4% to 5%. This CDR3 has 13 amino acids. From germline, CDR1 is SQVTM and CDR2 ANQGSEA. Study-wide findings and caveats: In recipient marrow, GvH clones were found, and some appeared first in ileum or blood. High graft-versus-host to host-versus-graft clonal ratios were found in allografts of patients who had graft-donor T cell macrochimerism.

The sequence came from a human donor who was the organ donor for an intestinal transplant. The chain joins TRBV29-1 to TRBJ2-1; D ambiguous. The material sequenced was unstimulated CD8+ T cells sorted from spleen or lymph node cells, taken before transplant. The CDR3 nucleotides are TGCAGCGTGGAAGGGCTTTCCTACAATGAGCAGTTCTTC. Amino acids: CSVEGLSYNEQFF.